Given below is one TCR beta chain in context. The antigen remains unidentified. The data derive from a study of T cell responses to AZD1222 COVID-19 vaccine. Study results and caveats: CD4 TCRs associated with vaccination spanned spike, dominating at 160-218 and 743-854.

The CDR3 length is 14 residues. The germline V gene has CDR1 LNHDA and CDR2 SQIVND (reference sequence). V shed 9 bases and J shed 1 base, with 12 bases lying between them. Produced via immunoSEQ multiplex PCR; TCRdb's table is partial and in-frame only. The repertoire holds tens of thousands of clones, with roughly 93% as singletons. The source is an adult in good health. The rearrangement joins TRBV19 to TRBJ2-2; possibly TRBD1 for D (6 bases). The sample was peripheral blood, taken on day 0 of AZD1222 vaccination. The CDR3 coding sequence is TGTGCCAGCAACTTACAGGGGAACACCGGGGAGCTGTTTTTT. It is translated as CASNLQGNTGELFF.